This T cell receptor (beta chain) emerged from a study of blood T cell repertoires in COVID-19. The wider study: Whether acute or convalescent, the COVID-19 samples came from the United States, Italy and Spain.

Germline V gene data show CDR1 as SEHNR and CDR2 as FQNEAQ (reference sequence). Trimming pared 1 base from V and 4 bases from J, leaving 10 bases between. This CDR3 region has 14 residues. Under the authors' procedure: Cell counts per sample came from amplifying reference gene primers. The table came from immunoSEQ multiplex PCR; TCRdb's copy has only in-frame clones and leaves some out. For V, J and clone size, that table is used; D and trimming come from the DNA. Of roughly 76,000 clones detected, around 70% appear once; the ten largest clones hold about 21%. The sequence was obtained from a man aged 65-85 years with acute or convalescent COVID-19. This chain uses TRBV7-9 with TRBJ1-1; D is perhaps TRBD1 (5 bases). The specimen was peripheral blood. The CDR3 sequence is CASSLVRRGTEAFF. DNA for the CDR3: TGTGCCAGCAGCTTAGTTCGAAGGGGCACTGAAGCTTTCTTT.